This TCR beta chain was retrieved from a study of T cell repertoires in cytomegalovirus infection. Germline loops: CDR1 SEHNR, CDR2 FQNEAQ (reference sequence). The V segment lost 6 bases and the J segment 4 bases; nucleotides outside the gene matches: 8. This CDR3 has 15 amino acids. MiXCR, applied by TCRdb to the reads, yields one record per CDR3 protein. There are hundreds of thousands of distinct CDR3 sequences in the sample; approximately 22% occur only once, and roughly 18% lies in the top ten. This clonotype appeared many times. Sequencing was done on a sample of CD8+ T cells from PBMCs. This chain connects TRBV7-9 to TRBJ2-5; 10 nucleotides agree with TRBD2. The sequence came from a human donor in good health (CMV status not recorded). Some clones in this sample may be carry-over from other donors' samples. The CDR3 here is CASRVGSGGSETQYF. DNA for the CDR3: TGTGCCAGCAGAGTTGGTAGCGGGGGGTCAGAGACCCAGTACTTC.